This TCR beta chain was profiled in a study of CD8 T cells in Susac syndrome. In the case of this clonotype: Its antigen is unidentified.

An amount of RNA that ranged from roughly 0.45 to 1 ug was reverse transcribed with random hexamers. Across 54 Vbeta and 13 Jbeta, TCR beta CDR3 was amplified with immunoSEQ multiplex PCR. TCRdb re-analysed the immunoSEQ multiplex PCR reads in MiXCR, keeping a single row per CDR3 protein. The sample shows 120,000 to 150,000 distinct CDR3 sequences, 90% to 95% of them seen only once. Negative isolation was used for CD8+ and CD4+ T cells and FACS enrichment for TEMRA cells. Study-wide results and caveats: As acknowledged by the study, its TCR sequencing and HLA analysis included a relatively small number of individuals.

The specimen was CD8+ T cells from PBMCs. The clonotype was recovered from a human donor in good health.

The CDR3 DNA reads TGTGCCTGGACAGAACTAGCGGGAGAGGTGGGCTACAATGAGCAGTTCTTC. As protein: CAWTELAGEVGYNEQFF. The genes are TRBV30 and TRBJ2-1, with 11 bases aligning to TRBD2. Germline V gene sequence: CDR1 GTSNPN, CDR2 SVGIG (reference sequence). The CDR3 has 17 amino acids. With V trimmed by 4 bases and J by 3 bases, 11 bases remained unmatched.